The entry below gives a single TCR beta chain sequence along with its context. The data stem from a study of blood T cell repertoires in COVID-19. Study summary: Specimens from acute and convalescent COVID-19 originated in the United States, Italy and Spain. PBMCs, B-cell-depleted T cells, or T cells were the source of the cDNA or gDNA that made up the material.

Germline lookup yields CDR1 SGHKS and CDR2 YYEKEE (reference sequence). The ends were cut back, 4 bases at V and 8 bases at J, with 19 bases in the middle. The CDR3 extends over 15 amino acids. The authors' processing: From reference gene primer amplification, estimates of nucleated cell counts were derived. Some clones are missing from TCRdb's copy, which holds only in-frame ones; the method was immunoSEQ multiplex PCR. V, J and clone size reflect that table, while D and trimming were determined from the DNA. This sample has 45,000 or so clones; nearly 80% occur once, and the top ten carry around 20%.

Sequencing was carried out using peripheral blood. This TCR came from a man between 65 and 80 years old with acute or convalescent COVID-19. The rearrangement uses TRBV5-5 and TRBJ2-1; weak D call: TRBD1 (5 bases). The CDR3 nucleotides read TGTGCCAGCAGCCCCGGCCTGCAGGGATTTGATGAGCAGTTCTTC. As protein: CASSPGLQGFDEQFF.